A selection of T cell receptor beta chains follows, all from one sample in a study of blood T cell repertoires in COVID-19. Data came from immunoSEQ multiplex PCR; TCRdb stores just in-frame clones and leaves some out. The sample has fewer than 400,000 clones, roughly nine tenths seen once. Source material: PBMCs or T cells enriched from blood (not recorded which). The receptor set was obtained from a woman aged 30 to 39 who had recovered from COVID-19. Both conserved end residues are part of each CDR3. The order of the fields is V gene, D gene, J gene, clone size, CDR3 DNA, CDR3 protein. D genes are given only for firm matches. The listing skips clone size in some rows; elsewhere it reads once, few, many or a size class.

TRBV4-3	TRBD2	TRBJ2-2	.	TGCGCCAGCAGCCAAGACCTAGCGGCGAACACCGGGGAGCTGTTTTTT	CASSQDLAANTGELFF
TRBV11-2	.	TRBJ2-3	.	TGTGCCAGCAGCTTACCGGGAGCCACAGATACGCAGTATTTT	CASSLPGATDTQYF
TRBV18	.	TRBJ1-4	.	TGTGCCAGCTCACCCAACACCCCCAGGAATGAAAAACTGTTTTTT	CASSPNTPRNEKLFF
TRBV10-3	TRBD1	TRBJ1-4	.	TGTGCCATCAATTTCCGGGACAGGGACGAAAAACTGTTTTTT	CAINFRDRDEKLFF
TRBV3-1/TRBV3-2	.	TRBJ2-7	.	TGTGCCAGCAGCCAAGTAGCGTACGAGCAGTACTTC	CASSQVAYEQYF
TRBV27	TRBD2	TRBJ2-3	.	TGTGCCAGCAGCCTGGCGGGAGGGCCTGGAGATACGCAGTATTTT	CASSLAGGPGDTQYF
TRBV28	TRBD1	TRBJ2-7	.	TGTGCCAGCAGTTTCTTCAAGGGACAGGGGGCCTACGAGCAGTACTTC	CASSFFKGQGAYEQYF
TRBV19	.	TRBJ1-6	.	TGTGCCAGTAGTACCGCAGGGATCCATAATTCACCCCTCCACTTT	CASSTAGIHNSPLHF
TRBV28	TRBD1	TRBJ1-1	.	TGTGCCAGCAGTTCGCAGGGGGCTTTGGGATTAAGCACTGAAGCTTTCTTT	CASSSQGALGLSTEAFF
TRBV7-2	TRBD2	TRBJ2-2	.	TGTGCCAGCAGCTTAGTCTTGTTGCTAGCGGGAAGGAACACCGGGGAGCTGTTTTTT	CASSLVLLLAGRNTGELFF
TRBV1	.	TRBJ2-3	.	TGCACCAGCAGCCAGGGGGGGGACTGGCATATTGATACGCAGTATTTT	CTSSQGGDWHIDTQYF
TRBV28	.	TRBJ1-5	.	TGTGCCAGCAGTTGGACGGGGAATCAGCCCCAGCATTTT	CASSWTGNQPQHF
TRBV11-2	TRBD1	TRBJ1-4	.	TGTGCCAACGAGTCAGGGGACAGGGAGCCGACTAATGAAAAACTGTTTTTT	CANESGDREPTNEKLFF
TRBV5-1	.	TRBJ1-6	.	TGCGCCAGCAGCTTACTCCGGGACTGGGGCTATAATTCACCCCTCCACTTT	CASSLLRDWGYNSPLHF
TRBV4-2	.	TRBJ1-3	.	TGTGCCAGCAGCCAACGGGGAGGAAACACCATATATTTT	CASSQRGGNTIYF
TRBV15	TRBD1	TRBJ1-4	.	TGTGCCACCAGAAGCGACAGGGGGGATGAAAAACTGTTTTTT	CATRSDRGDEKLFF
TRBV6-5	.	TRBJ2-7	.	TGTGCCAGCTGCGAGTCCCCCTCCTACGAGCAGTACTTC	CASCESPSYEQYF
TRBV19	.	TRBJ2-7	.	TGTGCCAGTAGTATGGTAGTTTCGAAAGAGCAGTACTTC	CASSMVVSKEQYF
TRBV28	TRBD1	TRBJ2-5	.	TGTGCCAGCACCCCGGGACAGGGAAAAGAGACCCAGTACTTC	CASTPGQGKETQYF
TRBV6-6	.	TRBJ1-2	.	TGTGCCAGCAGTTACGACAGACGTACGGGGGGCTATGGCTACACCTTC	CASSYDRRTGGYGYTF
TRBV11-3	.	TRBJ1-6	.	TGTGCCAGCAGCTTAGATCCCCTCGGGTCACCCCTCCACTTT	CASSLDPLGSPLHF
TRBV20-1	.	TRBJ1-1	.	TGCAGTGCTAGTAGAGCCGGGTTCAACACTGAAGCTTTCTTT	CSASRAGFNTEAFF
TRBV2	TRBD1	TRBJ2-2	.	TGTGCCAGCAGTGTAGGGACAGGGGGCGTCGGGGAGCTGTTTTTT	CASSVGTGGVGELFF
TRBV7-2	.	TRBJ1-1	once	TGTGCCAGCAGCAGAACAGTGAACACTGAAGCTTTCTTT	CASSRTVNTEAFF
TRBV19	.	TRBJ2-1	.	TGTGCCAGTACCGGTTACAATGAGCAGTTCTTC	CASTGYNEQFF
TRBV4-2	TRBD1	TRBJ2-1	.	TGTGCCAGCAGCCAATCGGGACAGGGCTACAATGAGCAGTTCTTC	CASSQSGQGYNEQFF
TRBV10-3	.	TRBJ1-4	.	TGTGCCATCAGTGAGCTCCTCCCCTCACAGGGAAGGATGAATGAAAAACTGTTTTTT	CAISELLPSQGRMNEKLFF
TRBV6-5	TRBD1	TRBJ2-3	.	TGTGCCAGCGGACAGGGTATCGATACGCAGTATTTT	CASGQGIDTQYF
TRBV7-8	.	TRBJ2-2	.	TGTGCCAGCAGCCCGAGCGTCGGGGAGCTGTTTTTT	CASSPSVGELFF
TRBV28	.	TRBJ2-1	.	TGTGCCAGCAGTTTTGGGGCGGTCCTAACGGCGTTCTTC	CASSFGAVLTAFF
TRBV27	TRBD2	TRBJ2-7	.	TGTGCCAGCAGTCCGCTAGGACTAGCGAGTTTAAGCGAGCAGTACTTC	CASSPLGLASLSEQYF
TRBV3-1/TRBV3-2	.	TRBJ2-5	.	TGTGCCAGCAGCCAAGATCTTGGGGCTCAAGAGACCCAGTACTTC	CASSQDLGAQETQYF
TRBV28	TRBD1	TRBJ2-1	.	TGTGCCAGCCGAGACAGGGGGCCCACGGCAACGTACAATGAGCAGTTCTTC	CASRDRGPTATYNEQFF
TRBV28	.	TRBJ1-5	once	TGTGCCAGCAGTTCCCCGACAGGCAATCAGCCCCAGCATTTT	CASSSPTGNQPQHF
TRBV7-2	.	TRBJ1-2	.	TGTGCCAGCAGCTTAGTGTCAGCGGGTAACTATGGCTACACCTTC	CASSLVSAGNYGYTF
TRBV6-5	TRBD2	TRBJ2-7	.	TGTGCCAGCAGGACACTAGCGGGAGTGGTATACGAGCAGTACTTC	CASRTLAGVVYEQYF
TRBV5-1	.	TRBJ1-1	.	TGCGCCAGCAGCTTGGTCATGAACACTGAAGCTTTCTTT	CASSLVMNTEAFF
TRBV4-1	TRBD1	TRBJ1-1	.	TGCGCCAGCAGCCAGGACAGGTACACTGAAGCTTTCTTT	CASSQDRYTEAFF
TRBV5-1	TRBD2	TRBJ2-3	.	TGCGCCAGCAGCCGGGGGGAGGGCCTCGCTGATACGCAGTATTTT	CASSRGEGLADTQYF
TRBV28	.	TRBJ1-3	.	TGTGCCAGCAGTCCACCGGGACTTACCTCTGGAAACACCATATATTTT	CASSPPGLTSGNTIYF
TRBV9	TRBD2	TRBJ2-3	.	TGTGCCAGCAGCGTAGGGACTAGCGGGAGTGCGGCAGATACGCAGTATTTT	CASSVGTSGSAADTQYF
TRBV10-3	TRBD2	TRBJ2-1	.	TGTGCCACCCAAGGGATGATGGGGGGGGCCTACAATGAGCAGTTCTTC	CATQGMMGGAYNEQFF
TRBV27	.	TRBJ2-7	once	TGTGCCAGCAGTTTCAGGGGGGCGAGCTCCTACGAGCAGTACTTC	CASSFRGASSYEQYF
TRBV6-6	.	TRBJ1-6	.	TGTGCCAGCAATTCAGGAGGGGTAAATTCACCCCTCCACTTT	CASNSGGVNSPLHF
TRBV4-2	TRBD1	TRBJ1-4	.	TGTGCCAGCAGCTACCCGGGACAGGAAGGTGTTGGTGAAAAACTGTTTTTT	CASSYPGQEGVGEKLFF
TRBV28	.	TRBJ2-3	.	TGTGCCAGCAGTTGGCAGGGTCAAATAGGGGCAGATACGCAGTATTTT	CASSWQGQIGADTQYF
TRBV4-1	.	TRBJ1-2	.	TGCGCCAGCAGCCAAGACACTTACAGGGACTATGGCTACACCTTC	CASSQDTYRDYGYTF
TRBV3-1/TRBV3-2	.	TRBJ1-3	.	TGTGCCAGCAGCCAAGACTTTACAGCTGGAAACACCATATATTTT	CASSQDFTAGNTIYF